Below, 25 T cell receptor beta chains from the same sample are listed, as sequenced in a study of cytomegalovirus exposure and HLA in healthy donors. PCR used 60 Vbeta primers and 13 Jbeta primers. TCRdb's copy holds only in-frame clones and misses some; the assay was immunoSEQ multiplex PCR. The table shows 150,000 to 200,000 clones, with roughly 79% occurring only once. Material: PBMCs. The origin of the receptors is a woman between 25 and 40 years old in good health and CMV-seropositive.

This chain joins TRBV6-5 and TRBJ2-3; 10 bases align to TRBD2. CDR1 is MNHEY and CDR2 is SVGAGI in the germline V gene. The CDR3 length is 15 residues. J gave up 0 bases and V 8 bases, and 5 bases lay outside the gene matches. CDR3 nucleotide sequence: TGTGCCAGCGGCCTAGCGGGGGCTAGCACAGATACGCAGTATTTT. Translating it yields CASGLAGASTDTQYF.

CDR3 DNA sequence: TGTGCCAGCAGCTTAGAAGGGGGCGCCCAGGATAATGGCTACACCTTC. Translation: CASSLEGGAQDNGYTF. V is TRBV7-6 and J is TRBJ1-2; 7 bases are a match to TRBD1. V was pared by 1 base and J by 6 bases, with 11 bases of the junction left unmatched. The germline V gene has CDR1 SGHVS and CDR2 FNYEAQ. There are 16 residues in the CDR3.

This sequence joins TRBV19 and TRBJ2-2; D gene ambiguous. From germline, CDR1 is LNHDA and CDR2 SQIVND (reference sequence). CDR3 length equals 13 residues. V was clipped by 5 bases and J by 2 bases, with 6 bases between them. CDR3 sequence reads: CASSAVNTGELFF. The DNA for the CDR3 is TGTGCCAGTAGTGCAGTTAACACCGGGGAGCTGTTTTTT.

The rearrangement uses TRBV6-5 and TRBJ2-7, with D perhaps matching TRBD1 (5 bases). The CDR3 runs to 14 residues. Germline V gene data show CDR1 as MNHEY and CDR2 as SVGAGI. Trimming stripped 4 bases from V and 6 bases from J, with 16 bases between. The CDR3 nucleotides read TGTGCCAGCAGTTTGGTGGGCAGGGAACGCGAGCAGTACTTC. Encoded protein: CASSLVGREREQYF.

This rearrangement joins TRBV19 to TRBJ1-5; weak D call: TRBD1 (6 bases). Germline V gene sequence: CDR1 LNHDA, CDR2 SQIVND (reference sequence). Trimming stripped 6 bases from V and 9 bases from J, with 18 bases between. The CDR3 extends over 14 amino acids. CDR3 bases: TGTGCCAGTAGAATGGACAGCCCTATTGGGCCCCAGCATTTT. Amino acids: CASRMDSPIGPQHF.

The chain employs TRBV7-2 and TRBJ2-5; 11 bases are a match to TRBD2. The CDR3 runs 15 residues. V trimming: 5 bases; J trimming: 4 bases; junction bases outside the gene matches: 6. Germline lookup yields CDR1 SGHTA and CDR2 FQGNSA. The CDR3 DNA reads TGTGCCAGCAGCCCGGGGCTAGCGGGGGGAGAGACCCAGTACTTC. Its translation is CASSPGLAGGETQYF. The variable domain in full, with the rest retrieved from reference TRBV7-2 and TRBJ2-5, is GAGVSQSPSNKVTEKGKDVELRCDPISGHTALYWYRQSLGQGLEFLIYFQGNSAPDKSGLPSDRFSAERTGGSVSTLTIQRTQQEDSAVYLCASSPGLAGGETQYFGPGTRLLVL.

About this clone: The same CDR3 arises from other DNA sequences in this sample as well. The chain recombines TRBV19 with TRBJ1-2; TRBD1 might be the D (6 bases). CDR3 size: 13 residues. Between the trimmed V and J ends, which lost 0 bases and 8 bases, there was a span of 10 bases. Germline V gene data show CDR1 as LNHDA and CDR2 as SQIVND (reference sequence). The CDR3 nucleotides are TGTGCCAGTAGTATAGATCCAGGGGACGGCTACACCTTC. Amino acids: CASSIDPGDGYTF.

CDR3 in amino acids: CASSWGLAGSSGETQYF. For the CDR3, the DNA is TGCGCCAGCAGCTGGGGCTTAGCGGGCTCCTCTGGAGAGACCCAGTACTTC. The genes are TRBV5-1 and TRBJ2-5, with TRBD2 matching 7 bases. There are 17 residues in the CDR3. Germline-derived CDR1 and CDR2 are SGHRS and YFSETQ. V dropped 3 bases and J dropped 4; count of bases not matched to a gene: 15.

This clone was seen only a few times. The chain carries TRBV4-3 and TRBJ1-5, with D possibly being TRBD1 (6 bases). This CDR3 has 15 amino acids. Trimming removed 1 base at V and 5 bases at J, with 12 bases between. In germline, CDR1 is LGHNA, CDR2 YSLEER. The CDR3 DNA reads TGCGCCAGCAGCCAAGTACCGGGGGGCGATCAGCCCCAGCATTTT. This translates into CASSQVPGGDQPQHF.

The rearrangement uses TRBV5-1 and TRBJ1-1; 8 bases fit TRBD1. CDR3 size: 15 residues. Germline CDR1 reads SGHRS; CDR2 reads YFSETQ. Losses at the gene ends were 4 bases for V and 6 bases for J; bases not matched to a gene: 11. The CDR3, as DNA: TGCGCCAGCAGCCTAGGGATACAGGGGGGAGCTGAAGCTTTCTTT. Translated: CASSLGIQGGAEAFF.

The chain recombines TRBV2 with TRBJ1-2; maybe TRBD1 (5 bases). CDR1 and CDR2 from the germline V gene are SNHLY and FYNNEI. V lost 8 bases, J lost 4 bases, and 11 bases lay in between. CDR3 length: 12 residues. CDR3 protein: CASGDRGYGYTF. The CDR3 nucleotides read TGTGCCAGCGGAGACAGAGGCTATGGCTACACCTTC.

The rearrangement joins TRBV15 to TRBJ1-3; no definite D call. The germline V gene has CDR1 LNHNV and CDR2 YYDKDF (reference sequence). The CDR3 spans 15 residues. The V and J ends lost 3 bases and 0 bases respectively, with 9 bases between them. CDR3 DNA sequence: TGTGCCACCAGCAGGACACCAAGCTCTGGAAACACCATATATTTT. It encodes CATSRTPSSGNTIYF.

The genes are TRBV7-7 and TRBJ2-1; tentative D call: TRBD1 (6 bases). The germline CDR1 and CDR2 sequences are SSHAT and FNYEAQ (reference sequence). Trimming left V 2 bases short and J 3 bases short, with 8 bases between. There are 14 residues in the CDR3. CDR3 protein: CASSLNRDYNEQFF. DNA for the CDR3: TGTGCCAGCAGCTTAAACAGGGACTACAATGAGCAGTTCTTC. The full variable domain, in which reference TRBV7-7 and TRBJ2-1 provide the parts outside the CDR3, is GAGVSQSPRYKVTKRGQDVTLRCDPISSHATLYWYQQALGQGPEFLTYFNYEAQPDKSGLPSDRFSAERPEGSISTLTIQRTEQRDSAMYRCASSLNRDYNEQFFGPGTRLTVL.

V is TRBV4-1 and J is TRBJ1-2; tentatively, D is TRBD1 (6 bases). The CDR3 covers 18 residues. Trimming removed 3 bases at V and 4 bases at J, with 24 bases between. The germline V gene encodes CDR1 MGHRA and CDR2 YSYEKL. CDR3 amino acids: CASSHARDTHSGLYGYTF. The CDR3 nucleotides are TGCGCCAGCAGCCACGCCCGGGACACTCATTCCGGGCTCTATGGCTACACCTTC.

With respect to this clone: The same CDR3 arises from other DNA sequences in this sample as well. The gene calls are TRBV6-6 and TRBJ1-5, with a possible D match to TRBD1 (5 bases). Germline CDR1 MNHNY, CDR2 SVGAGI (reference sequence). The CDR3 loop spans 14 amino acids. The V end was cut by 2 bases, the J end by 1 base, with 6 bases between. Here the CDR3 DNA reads TGTGCCAGCAGTTACAGGGGAAGCAATCAGCCCCAGCATTTT. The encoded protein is CASSYRGSNQPQHF.

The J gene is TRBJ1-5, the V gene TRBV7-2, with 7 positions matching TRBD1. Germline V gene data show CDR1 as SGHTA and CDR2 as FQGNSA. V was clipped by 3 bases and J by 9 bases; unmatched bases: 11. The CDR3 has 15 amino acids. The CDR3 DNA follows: TGTGCCAGCAGCTTGACGGGACAGAGGGATCGGCCCCAGCATTTT. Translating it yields CASSLTGQRDRPQHF.

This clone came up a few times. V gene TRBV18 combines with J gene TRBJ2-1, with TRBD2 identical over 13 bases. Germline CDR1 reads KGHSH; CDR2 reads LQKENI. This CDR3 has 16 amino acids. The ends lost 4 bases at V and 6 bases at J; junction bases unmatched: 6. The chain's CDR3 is CASSQGLAGVGNEQFF. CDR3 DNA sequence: TGTGCCAGCTCACAAGGACTAGCGGGAGTGGGCAATGAGCAGTTCTTC. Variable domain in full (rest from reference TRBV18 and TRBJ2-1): NAGVMQNPRHLVRRRGQEARLRCSPMKGHSHVYWYRQLPEEGLKFMVYLQKENIIDESGMPKERFSAEFPKEGPSILRIQQVVRGDSAAYFCASSQGLAGVGNEQFFGPGTRLTVL.

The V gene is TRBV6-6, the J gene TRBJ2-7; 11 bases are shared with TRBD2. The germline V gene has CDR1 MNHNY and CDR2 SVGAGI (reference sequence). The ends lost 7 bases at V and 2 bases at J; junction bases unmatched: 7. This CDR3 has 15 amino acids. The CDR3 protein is CASTQGLAATYEQYF. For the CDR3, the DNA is TGTGCCAGCACCCAGGGACTAGCGGCTACCTACGAGCAGTACTTC.

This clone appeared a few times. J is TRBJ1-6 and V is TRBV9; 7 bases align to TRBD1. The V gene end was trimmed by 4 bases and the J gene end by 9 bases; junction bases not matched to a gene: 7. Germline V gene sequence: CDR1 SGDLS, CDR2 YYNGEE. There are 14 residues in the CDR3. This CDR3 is CASSLQGEGSPLHF. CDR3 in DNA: TGTGCCAGCAGCCTCCAGGGGGAAGGTTCACCCCTCCACTTT.

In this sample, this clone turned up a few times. This CDR3 reads CASSLPPRGTYEQYF. CDR3 DNA: TGTGCCAGCAGCTTACCACCCCGGGGGACCTACGAGCAGTACTTC. J is TRBJ2-7 and V is TRBV7-9; possible D gene TRBD2, 6 bases. Trimming stripped 2 bases from V and 2 bases from J, with 13 bases between. CDR1 and CDR2 from the germline V gene are SEHNR and FQNEAQ (reference sequence). This CDR3 has 15 amino acids. Full variable domain (remainder filled in from reference TRBV7-9 and TRBJ2-7): DTGVSQNPRHKITKRGQNVTFRCDPISEHNRLYWYRQTLGQGPEFLTYFQNEAQLEKSRLLSDRFSAERPKGSFSTLEIQRTEQGDSAMYLCASSLPPRGTYEQYFGPGTRLTVT.

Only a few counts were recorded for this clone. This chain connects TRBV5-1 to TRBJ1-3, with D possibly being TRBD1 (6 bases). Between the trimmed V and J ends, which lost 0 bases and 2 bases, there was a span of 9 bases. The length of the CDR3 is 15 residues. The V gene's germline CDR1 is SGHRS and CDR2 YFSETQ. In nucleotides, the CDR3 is TGCGCCAGCAGCTTGGGGGCAGGGGCTGGAAACACCATATATTTT. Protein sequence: CASSLGAGAGNTIYF.

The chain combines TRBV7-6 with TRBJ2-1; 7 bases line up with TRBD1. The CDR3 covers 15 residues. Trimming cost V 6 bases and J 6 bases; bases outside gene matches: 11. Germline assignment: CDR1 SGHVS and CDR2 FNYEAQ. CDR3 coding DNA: TGTGCCAGCAGGAAAAGACAGGGTGGTAGCAATGAGCAGTTCTTC. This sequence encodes CASRKRQGGSNEQFF.

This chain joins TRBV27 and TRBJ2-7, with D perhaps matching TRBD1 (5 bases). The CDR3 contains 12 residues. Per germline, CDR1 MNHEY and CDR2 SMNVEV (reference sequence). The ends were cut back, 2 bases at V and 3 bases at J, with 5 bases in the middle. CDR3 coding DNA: TGTGCCAGCAGTTTACAGGGCTACGAGCAGTACTTC. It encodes CASSLQGYEQYF.

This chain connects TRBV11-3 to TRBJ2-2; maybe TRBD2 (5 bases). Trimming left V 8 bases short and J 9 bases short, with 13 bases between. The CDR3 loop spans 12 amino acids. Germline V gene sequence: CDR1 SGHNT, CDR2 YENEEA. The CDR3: CASGRGMRELFF. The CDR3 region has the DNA TGTGCCAGCGGTCGGGGTATGCGGGAGCTGTTTTTT.

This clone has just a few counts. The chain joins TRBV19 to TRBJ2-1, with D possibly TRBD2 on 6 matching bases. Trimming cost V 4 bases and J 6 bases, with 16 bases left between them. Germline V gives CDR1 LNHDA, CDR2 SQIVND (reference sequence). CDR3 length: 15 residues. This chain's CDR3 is CASSTRLVRGNEQFF. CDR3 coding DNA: TGTGCCAGTAGTACGAGACTAGTTAGAGGCAATGAGCAGTTCTTC.